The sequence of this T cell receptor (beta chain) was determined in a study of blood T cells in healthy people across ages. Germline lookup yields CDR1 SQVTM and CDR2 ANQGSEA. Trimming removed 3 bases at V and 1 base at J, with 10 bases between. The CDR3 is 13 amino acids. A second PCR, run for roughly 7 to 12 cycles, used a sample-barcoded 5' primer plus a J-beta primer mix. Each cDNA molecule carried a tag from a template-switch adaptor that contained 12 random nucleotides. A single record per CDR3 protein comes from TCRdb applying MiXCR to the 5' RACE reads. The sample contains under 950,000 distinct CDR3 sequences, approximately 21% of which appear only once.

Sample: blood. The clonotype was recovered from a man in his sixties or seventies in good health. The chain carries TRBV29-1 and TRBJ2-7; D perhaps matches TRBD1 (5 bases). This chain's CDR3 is CSVDYSGSYEQYF. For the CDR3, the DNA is TGCAGCGTTGATTATTCAGGGTCCTACGAGCAGTACTTC.